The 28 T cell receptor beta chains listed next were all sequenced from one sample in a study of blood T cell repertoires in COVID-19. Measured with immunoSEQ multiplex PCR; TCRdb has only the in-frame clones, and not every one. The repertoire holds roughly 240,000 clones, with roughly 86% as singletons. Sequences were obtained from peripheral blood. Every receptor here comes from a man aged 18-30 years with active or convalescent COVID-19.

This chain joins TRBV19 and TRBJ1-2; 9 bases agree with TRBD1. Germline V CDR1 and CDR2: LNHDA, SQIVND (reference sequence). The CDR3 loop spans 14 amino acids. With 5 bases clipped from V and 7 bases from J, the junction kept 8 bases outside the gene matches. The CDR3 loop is CASSLTGGAGGYTF. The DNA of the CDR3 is TGTGCCAGTAGTCTCACAGGGGGCGCAGGTGGCTACACCTTC.

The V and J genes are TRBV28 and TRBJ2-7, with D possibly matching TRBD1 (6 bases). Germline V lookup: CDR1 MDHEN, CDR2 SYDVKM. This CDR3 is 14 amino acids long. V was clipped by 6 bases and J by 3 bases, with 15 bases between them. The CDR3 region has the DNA TGTGCCAGCAGCCGTCAGGGGAGTGGCTACGAGCAGTACTTC. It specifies CASSRQGSGYEQYF.

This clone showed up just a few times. The CDR3 DNA is TGTGCCAGCAGCCCGTCTAGCACAGATACGCAGTATTTT. Protein product: CASSPSSTDTQYF. The chain couples TRBV5-5 to TRBJ2-3; D remains unclear. The CDR3 is 13 residues long. The V end lost 4 bases, the J end lost 0 bases, and 6 bases lay between the germline ends. Germline assignment: CDR1 SGHKS and CDR2 YYEKEE (reference sequence).

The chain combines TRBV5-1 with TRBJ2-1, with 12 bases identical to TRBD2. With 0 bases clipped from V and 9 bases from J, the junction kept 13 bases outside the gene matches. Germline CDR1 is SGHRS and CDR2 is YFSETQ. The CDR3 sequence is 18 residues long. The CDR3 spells CASSLAPFASGGAGEQFF. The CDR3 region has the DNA TGCGCCAGCAGCTTGGCCCCCTTTGCTAGCGGGGGGGCAGGTGAGCAGTTCTTC.

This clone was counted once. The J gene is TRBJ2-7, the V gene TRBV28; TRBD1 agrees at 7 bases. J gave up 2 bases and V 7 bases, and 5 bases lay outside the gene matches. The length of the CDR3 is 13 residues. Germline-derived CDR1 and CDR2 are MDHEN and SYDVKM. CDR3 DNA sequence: TGTGCCAGCACTACCGGGACAGCCTACGAGCAGTACTTC. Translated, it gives CASTTGTAYEQYF.

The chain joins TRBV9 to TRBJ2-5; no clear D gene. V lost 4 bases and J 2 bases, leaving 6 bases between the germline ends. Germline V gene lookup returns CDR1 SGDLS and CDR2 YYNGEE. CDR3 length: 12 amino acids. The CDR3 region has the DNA TGTGCCAGCAGCCTCTCTCAAGAGACCCAGTACTTC. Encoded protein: CASSLSQETQYF.

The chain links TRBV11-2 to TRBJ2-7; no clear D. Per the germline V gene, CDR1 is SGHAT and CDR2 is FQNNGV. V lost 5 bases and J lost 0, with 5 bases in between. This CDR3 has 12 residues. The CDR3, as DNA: TGTGCCAGCAGCCCGAGCTCCTACGAGCAGTACTTC. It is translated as CASSPSSYEQYF.

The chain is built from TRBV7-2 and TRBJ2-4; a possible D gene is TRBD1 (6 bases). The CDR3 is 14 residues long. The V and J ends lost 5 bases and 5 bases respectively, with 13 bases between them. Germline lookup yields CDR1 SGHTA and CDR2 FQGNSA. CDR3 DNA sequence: TGTGCCAGCAGCCAAGGGGGAAATCAAAACATTCAGTACTTC. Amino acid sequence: CASSQGGNQNIQYF.

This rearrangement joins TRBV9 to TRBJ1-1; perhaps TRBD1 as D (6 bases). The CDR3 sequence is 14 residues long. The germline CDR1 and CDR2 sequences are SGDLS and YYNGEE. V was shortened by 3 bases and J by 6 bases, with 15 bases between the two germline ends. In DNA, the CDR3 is TGTGCCAGCAGCGCCTTGACAGGCGGCGCTGAAGCTTTCTTT. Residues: CASSALTGGAEAFF.

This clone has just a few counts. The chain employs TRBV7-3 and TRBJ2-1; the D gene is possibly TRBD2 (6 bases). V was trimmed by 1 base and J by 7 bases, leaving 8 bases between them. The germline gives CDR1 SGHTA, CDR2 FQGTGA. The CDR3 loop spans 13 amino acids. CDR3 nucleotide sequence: TGTGCCAGCAGCTTAAGTGCGGGGAATGAGCAGTTCTTC. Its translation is CASSLSAGNEQFF.

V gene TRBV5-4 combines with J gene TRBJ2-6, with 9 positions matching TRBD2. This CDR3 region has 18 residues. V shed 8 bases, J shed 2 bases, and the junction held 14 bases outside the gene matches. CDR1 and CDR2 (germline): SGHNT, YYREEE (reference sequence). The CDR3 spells CASGSSGIRQTGANVLTF. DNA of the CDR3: TGTGCCAGTGGCTCTAGCGGGATTCGACAAACTGGGGCCAACGTCCTGACTTTC.

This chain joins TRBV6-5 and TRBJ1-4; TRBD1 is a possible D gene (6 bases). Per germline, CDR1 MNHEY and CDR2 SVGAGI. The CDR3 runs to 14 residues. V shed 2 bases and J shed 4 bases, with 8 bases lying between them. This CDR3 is CASSYRGGNEKLFF. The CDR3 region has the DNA TGTGCCAGCAGTTACCGAGGGGGTAATGAAAAACTGTTTTTT.

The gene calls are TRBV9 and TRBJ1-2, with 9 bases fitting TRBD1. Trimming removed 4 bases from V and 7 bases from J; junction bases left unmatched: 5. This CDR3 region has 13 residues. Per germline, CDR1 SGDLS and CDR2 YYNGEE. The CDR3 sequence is CASSTGTGRGYTF. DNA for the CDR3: TGTGCCAGCAGCACTGGGACAGGGCGTGGCTACACCTTC.

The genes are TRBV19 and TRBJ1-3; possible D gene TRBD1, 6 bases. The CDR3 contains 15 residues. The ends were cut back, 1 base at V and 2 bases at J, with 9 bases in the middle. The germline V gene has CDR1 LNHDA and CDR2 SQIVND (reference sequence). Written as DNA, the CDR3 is TGTGCCAGTAGTATAGTACAGGGACCTGGAAACACCATATATTTT. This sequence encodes CASSIVQGPGNTIYF.

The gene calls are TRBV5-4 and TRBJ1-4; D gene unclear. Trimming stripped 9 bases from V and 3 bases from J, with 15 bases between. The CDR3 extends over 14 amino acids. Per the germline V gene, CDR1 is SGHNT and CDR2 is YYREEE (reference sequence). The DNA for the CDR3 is TGTGCCACCTCCGCCAACCAGGCTAATGAAAAACTGTTTTTT. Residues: CATSANQANEKLFF.

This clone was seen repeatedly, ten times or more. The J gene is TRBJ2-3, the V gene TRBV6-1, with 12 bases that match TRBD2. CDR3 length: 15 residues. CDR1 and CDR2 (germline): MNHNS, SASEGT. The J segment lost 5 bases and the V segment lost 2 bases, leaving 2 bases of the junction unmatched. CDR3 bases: TGTGCCAGCAGTGAATCTAGCGGGGGGGTAGATACGCAGTATTTT. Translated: CASSESSGGVDTQYF.

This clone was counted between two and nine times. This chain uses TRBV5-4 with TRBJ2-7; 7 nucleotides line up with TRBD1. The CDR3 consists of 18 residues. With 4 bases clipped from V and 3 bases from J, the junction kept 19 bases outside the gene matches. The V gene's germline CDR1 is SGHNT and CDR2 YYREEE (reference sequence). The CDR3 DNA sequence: TGTGCCAGCAGCACCTCAAAGGGACAGCCATCCCTGGTCTACGAGCAGTACTTC. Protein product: CASSTSKGQPSLVYEQYF.

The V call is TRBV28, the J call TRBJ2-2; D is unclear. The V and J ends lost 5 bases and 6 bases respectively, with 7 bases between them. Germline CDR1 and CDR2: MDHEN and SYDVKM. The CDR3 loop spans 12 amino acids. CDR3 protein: CASSTISGELFF. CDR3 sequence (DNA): TGTGCCAGCAGTACTATCTCCGGGGAGCTGTTTTTT.

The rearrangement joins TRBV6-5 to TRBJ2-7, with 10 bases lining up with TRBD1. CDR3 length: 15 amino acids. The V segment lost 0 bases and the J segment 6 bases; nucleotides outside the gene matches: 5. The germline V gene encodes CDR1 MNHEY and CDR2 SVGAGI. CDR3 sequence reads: CASSYSRTGGGEQYF. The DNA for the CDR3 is TGTGCCAGCAGTTACTCTCGGACAGGGGGGGGCGAGCAGTACTTC.

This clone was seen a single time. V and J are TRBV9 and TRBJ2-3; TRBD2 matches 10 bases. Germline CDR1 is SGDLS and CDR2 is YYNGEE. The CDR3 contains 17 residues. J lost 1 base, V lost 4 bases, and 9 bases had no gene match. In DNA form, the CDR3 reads TGTGCCAGCAGCCCGACCCACACTAGCGGGGGCACAGATACGCAGTATTTT. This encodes CASSPTHTSGGTDTQYF.

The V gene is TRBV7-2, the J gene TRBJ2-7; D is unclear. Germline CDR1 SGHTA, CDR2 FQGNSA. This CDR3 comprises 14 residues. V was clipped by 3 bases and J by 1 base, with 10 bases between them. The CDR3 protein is CASSFSEQSYEQYF. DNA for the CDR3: TGTGCCAGCAGCTTCTCGGAACAGTCCTACGAGCAGTACTTC.

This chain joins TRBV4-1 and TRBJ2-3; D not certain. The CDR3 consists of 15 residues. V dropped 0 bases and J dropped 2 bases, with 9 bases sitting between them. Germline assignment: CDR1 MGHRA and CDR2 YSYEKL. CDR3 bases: TGCGCCAGCAGCCAAGAGGAGTACCTCACAGATACGCAGTATTTT. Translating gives CASSQEEYLTDTQYF.

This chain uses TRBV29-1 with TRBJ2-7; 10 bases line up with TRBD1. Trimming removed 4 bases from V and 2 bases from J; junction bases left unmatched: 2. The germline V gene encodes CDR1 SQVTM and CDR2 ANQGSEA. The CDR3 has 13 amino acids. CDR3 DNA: TGCAGCGTTGTTGGGACAGGGGCCTACGAGCAGTACTTC. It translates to CSVVGTGAYEQYF.

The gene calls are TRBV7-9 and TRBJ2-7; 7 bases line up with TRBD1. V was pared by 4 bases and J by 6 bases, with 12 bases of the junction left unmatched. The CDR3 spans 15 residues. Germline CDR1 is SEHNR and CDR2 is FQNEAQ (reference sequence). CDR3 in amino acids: CASSSPRGSQREQYF. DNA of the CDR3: TGTGCCAGCAGCTCTCCCAGGGGGAGTCAGCGCGAGCAGTACTTC.

In nucleotides, the CDR3 is TGCGCCAGCAGCCAAGGGACTAGCGGGGGCATCCTAAAAGAGACCCAGTACTTC. Translation: CASSQGTSGGILKETQYF. V gene TRBV4-1 combines with J gene TRBJ2-5; 13 bases map to TRBD2. The germline V gene has CDR1 MGHRA and CDR2 YSYEKL. There are 18 residues in the CDR3. The ends lost 1 base at V and 3 bases at J; junction bases unmatched: 8.

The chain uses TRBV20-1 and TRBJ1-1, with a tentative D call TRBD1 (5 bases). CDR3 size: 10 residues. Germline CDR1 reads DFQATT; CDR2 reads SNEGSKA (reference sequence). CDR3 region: CVGGNTEAFF. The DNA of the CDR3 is TGCGTGGGGGGGAACACTGAAGCTTTCTTT.

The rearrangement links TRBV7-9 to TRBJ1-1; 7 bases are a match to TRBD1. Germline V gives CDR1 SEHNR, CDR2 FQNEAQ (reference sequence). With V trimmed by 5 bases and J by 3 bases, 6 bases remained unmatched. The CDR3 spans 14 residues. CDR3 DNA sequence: TGTGCCAGCAGCCCGTTCGGGACAGACACTGAAGCTTTCTTT. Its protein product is CASSPFGTDTEAFF.

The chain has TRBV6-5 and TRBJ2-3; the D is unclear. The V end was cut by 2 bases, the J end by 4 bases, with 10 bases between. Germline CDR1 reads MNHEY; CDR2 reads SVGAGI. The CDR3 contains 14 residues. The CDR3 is CASSYASSADTQYF. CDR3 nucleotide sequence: TGTGCCAGCAGTTACGCGTCCTCGGCAGATACGCAGTATTTT.